The present T cell receptor beta chain was sequenced within a study of beta chain features in type 1 diabetes. Study overall: Researchers looked at approximately 100,000,000 sorted cells across all samples. Study-wide results and caveats: Naive, central memory and regulatory TCRB repertoires appeared more similar among patients than healthy donors. Shortening of TCRB CDR3s, moderate but significant, appeared in all four CD4+ subsets of Type 1 diabetes patients.

Expressed TCRB transcripts were sequenced because the entire RNA isolate underwent reverse transcription. The assay was immunoSEQ multiplex PCR, and TCRdb's table has in-frame clones only and misses some. The sample lists some 330,000 clones, 10% to 15% occurring once. Looked up from germline, CDR1 is MGHDK and CDR2 is SYGVNS. V shed 3 bases, J shed 0 bases, and the junction held 4 bases outside the gene matches. The CDR3 has 15 amino acids. As regards this clone: Its antigen is not known.

This chain links TRBV25-1 with TRBJ2-5; 7 nucleotides line up with TRBD2. The material sequenced was naive CD4+ T cells from blood. The TCR sequence derives from a woman under 30 with type 1 diabetes. CDR3 nucleotide sequence: TGTGCCAGCAGTGAGACTAGCTGGTACCAAGAGACCCAGTACTTC. Translating it yields CASSETSWYQETQYF.